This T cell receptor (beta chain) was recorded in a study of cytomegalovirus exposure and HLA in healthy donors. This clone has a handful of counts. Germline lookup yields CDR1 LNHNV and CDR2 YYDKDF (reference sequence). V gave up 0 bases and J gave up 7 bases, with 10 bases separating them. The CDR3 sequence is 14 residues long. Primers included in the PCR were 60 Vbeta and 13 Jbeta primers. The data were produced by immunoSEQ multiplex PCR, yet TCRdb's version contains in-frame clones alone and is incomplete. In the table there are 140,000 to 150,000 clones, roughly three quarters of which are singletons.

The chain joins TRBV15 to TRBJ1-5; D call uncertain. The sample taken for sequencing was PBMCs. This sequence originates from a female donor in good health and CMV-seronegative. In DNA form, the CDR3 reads TGTGCCACCAGCAGAGAAGAGGGATCCCAGCCCCAGCATTTT. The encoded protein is CATSREEGSQPQHF.